A single T cell receptor beta chain is shown here with its context. Germline V gene sequence: CDR1 LNHNV, CDR2 YYDKDF (reference sequence). CDR3 length: 13 amino acids. The V end was cut by 5 bases, the J end by 7 bases, with 12 bases between. These data come from a study of T-cell memory formation after mild COVID-19. TCRdb ran MiXCR on the 5' RACE reads and lists one entry per CDR3 protein. The sample carries 550,000 to 700,000 distinct CDR3 sequences, around a sixth recorded once. The receptor was isolated from an adult woman who had mild COVID-19 (a few samples of this study predate the infection). Cell type and time point are not known. Specimen: PBMCs or a T cell subset sorted from them (not recorded which). V gene TRBV15 combines with J gene TRBJ2-1; D is unresolved. The CDR3 DNA reads as TGTGCCACCAGCCTTAGGGATCTGAATGAGCAGTTCTTC. Protein: CATSLRDLNEQFF.